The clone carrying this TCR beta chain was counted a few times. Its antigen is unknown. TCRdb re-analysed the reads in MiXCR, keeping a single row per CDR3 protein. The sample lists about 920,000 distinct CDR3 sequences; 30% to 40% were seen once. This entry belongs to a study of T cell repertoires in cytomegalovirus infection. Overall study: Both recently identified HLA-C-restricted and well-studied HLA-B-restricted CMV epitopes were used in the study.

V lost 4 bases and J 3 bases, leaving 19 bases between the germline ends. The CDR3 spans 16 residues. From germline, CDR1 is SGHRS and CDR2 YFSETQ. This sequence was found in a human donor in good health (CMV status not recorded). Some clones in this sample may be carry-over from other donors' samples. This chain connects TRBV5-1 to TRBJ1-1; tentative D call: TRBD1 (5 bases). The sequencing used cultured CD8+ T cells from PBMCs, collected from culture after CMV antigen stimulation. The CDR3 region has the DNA TGCGCCAGCAGCCTTAGTCACAGGCGTTCCGACACTGAAGCTTTCTTT. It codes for CASSLSHRRSDTEAFF.